The 10 T cell receptor beta chains in this list originate from one sample, sequenced in a study of T cells in Graves' hyperthyroidism and ophthalmopathy. Amplified TCR beta CDR3 regions came from RNA transcripts. The HTBI primer set served for first-round RT-PCR of the TCR CDR3. TCRdb redid the calling of the multiplex PCR reads with MiXCR, one entry per CDR3 protein. The sample includes about 260,000 distinct CDR3 sequences, about 17% of them seen just once. The specimen sequenced was blood. The receptors here all came from a woman aged 18-29 years with Graves' ophthalmopathy.

CDR3: CATSWTLTGGLGFF. CDR3 nucleotide sequence: TGTGCCACCAGTTGGACCCTGACGGGGGGGCTCGGGTTCTTC. The V call is TRBV15, the J call TRBJ2-1; 8 bases are shared with TRBD2. V was pared by 6 bases and J by 15 bases, with 16 bases of the junction left unmatched. The germline V gene has CDR1 LNHNV and CDR2 YYDKDF (reference sequence). The CDR3 length is 14 residues.

Many counts were recorded for this clonotype. V and J are TRBV18 and TRBJ2-2; 10 bases are a match to TRBD1. In germline, CDR1 is KGHSH, CDR2 LQKENI. The CDR3 contains 16 residues. With V trimmed by 0 bases and J by 3 bases, 1 base remained unmatched. The CDR3 bases are TGTGCCAGCTCACCACCGGGACAGGGGTACACCGGGGAGCTGTTTTTT. Amino acids: CASSPPGQGYTGELFF.

This clonotype has a count of ten or more. The rearrangement joins TRBV20-1 to TRBJ1-6; D is ambiguous. The germline V gene has CDR1 DFQATT and CDR2 SNEGSKA (reference sequence). V dropped 3 bases and J dropped 2 bases, with 14 bases sitting between them. This CDR3 is 16 amino acids long. The CDR3 sequence is CSASSEGHAYNSPLHF. CDR3 nucleotide sequence: TGCAGTGCTAGTTCCGAGGGTCACGCCTATAATTCACCCCTCCACTTT.

This clonotype was seen ten or more times. J is TRBJ2-7 and V is TRBV6-6; TRBD1 matches at 7 bases. Germline loops: CDR1 MNHNY, CDR2 SVGAGI (reference sequence). V shed 2 bases and J 2 bases; nucleotides not matched to a gene: 6. The CDR3 consists of 15 residues. CDR3 amino acids: CASSYRRTGTYEQYF. The DNA of the CDR3 is TGTGCCAGCAGTTACCGGAGGACAGGAACCTACGAGCAGTACTTC.

This clonotype was found many times. The chain couples TRBV28 to TRBJ2-7; 14 bases agree with TRBD2. The germline gives CDR1 MDHEN, CDR2 SYDVKM. The CDR3 length is 15 residues. With 7 bases clipped from V and 4 bases from J, the junction kept 6 bases outside the gene matches. In nucleotides, the CDR3 is TGTGCCAGCACAAAAGGGACTAGCGGGAGATACGAGCAGTACTTC. Translation: CASTKGTSGRYEQYF. The full variable domain, its missing parts supplied by reference TRBV28 and TRBJ2-7, is DVKVTQSSRYLVKRTGEKVFLECVQDMDHENMFWYRQDPGLGLRLIYFSYDVKMKEKGDIPEGYSVSREKKERFSLILESASTNQTSMYLCASTKGTSGRYEQYFGPGTRLTVT.

There are many counts of this clonotype. This rearrangement joins TRBV12-3 or TRBV12-4 to TRBJ2-3; perhaps TRBD1 as D (5 bases). This CDR3 contains 15 residues. V lost 6 bases, J lost 3 bases, and 16 bases lay in between. The CDR3 DNA reads TGTGCCAGCAGGTCTCAGGGTCAAGGGACAGATACGCAGTATTTT. Translated, it gives CASRSQGQGTDTQYF.

In its sample, this clonotype was seen many times. The chain recombines TRBV11-2 with TRBJ2-5; TRBD2 is a possible D gene (5 bases). Trimming took 2 bases from V and 0 from J, leaving 13 bases between them. This CDR3 region has 16 residues. Germline V gene lookup returns CDR1 SGHAT and CDR2 FQNNGV. In DNA, the CDR3 is TGTGCCAGCAGCTTAAACACGGGAAAGTACCAAGAGACCCAGTACTTC. As protein: CASSLNTGKYQETQYF.

Of note for this clonotype: A much larger clone lies one base from this, so it may be a read error. The chain employs TRBV4-1 and TRBJ2-2; the D gene is possibly TRBD2 (7 bases). The CDR3 is 17 amino acids. V was shortened by 4 bases and J by 6 bases, with 21 bases between the two germline ends. Germline values: CDR1 MGHRA, CDR2 YSYEKL. CDR3 sequence reads: CASSRQAFAGDAGELFF. CDR3 DNA sequence: TGCGCCAGCAGCCGACAGGCGTTCGCGGGGGATGCCGGGGAGCTGTTTTTT.

This clonotype was recorded many times. This sequence joins TRBV7-2 and TRBJ2-5; 12 bases match TRBD1. Germline-derived CDR1 and CDR2 are SGHTA and FQGNSA. The CDR3 runs to 14 residues. V shed 4 bases and J 9 bases; nucleotides not matched to a gene: 6. The CDR3 loop is CASSSGTGGFPQYF. The CDR3 DNA sequence: TGTGCCAGCAGCTCGGGGACAGGGGGCTTTCCCCAGTACTTC.

This clonotype showed up many times. This chain joins TRBV27 and TRBJ2-3; 11 bases are shared with TRBD2. CDR1 and CDR2 (germline): MNHEY, SMNVEV (reference sequence). CDR3 length: 17 residues. V trimming: 4 bases; J trimming: 3 bases; junction bases outside the gene matches: 9. The CDR3, as DNA: TGTGCCAGCAGTTCACAGATTAGCGGGGGGGCGACAGATACGCAGTATTTT. Amino acid sequence: CASSSQISGGATDTQYF.